Shown below are 27 T cell receptor beta chains from a single sample sequenced in a study of somatic mutations in cytotoxic T cells in rheumatoid arthritis. Method: immunoSEQ multiplex PCR; TCRdb's copy keeps in-frame clones and lacks some. The top ten clones hold 9.5% to 13% of a sample with roughly 6,400 clones, roughly 77% of them seen once. The source material was CD8+ T cells sorted from blood. The receptors originated from an adult with rheumatoid arthritis.

The chain combines TRBV5-1 with TRBJ2-7, with D perhaps being TRBD1 or TRBD2 (5 bases each). Germline V gene data show CDR1 as SGHRS and CDR2 as YFSETQ. The CDR3 loop spans 15 amino acids. The V end was cut by 0 bases, the J end by 5 bases, with 15 bases between. CDR3 residues: CASSLAGASIDEQYF. As DNA, the CDR3 is TGCGCCAGCAGCTTGGCCGGGGCGTCCATCGACGAGCAGTACTTC.

In DNA form, the CDR3 reads TGTGCCAGCAGCTTGGCCGAACTAGCGGGGAGGCATGAGCAGTTCTTC. The encoded protein is CASSLAELAGRHEQFF. The chain employs TRBV5-6 and TRBJ2-1; 10 nucleotides align to TRBD2. With 0 bases clipped from V and 8 bases from J, the junction kept 8 bases outside the gene matches. CDR1 is SGHDT and CDR2 is YYEEEE in the germline V gene. The CDR3 spans 16 residues.

This chain joins TRBV6-1 and TRBJ2-5, with 10 bases aligning to TRBD2. Germline V lookup: CDR1 MNHNS, CDR2 SASEGT. V was clipped by 0 bases and J by 2 bases; unmatched bases: 3. CDR3 length: 16 residues. The DNA for the CDR3 is TGTGCCAGCAGTGAAGCCGCTAGCGGGGGACAAGAGACCCAGTACTTC. Protein product: CASSEAASGGQETQYF.

The V and J genes are TRBV2 and TRBJ2-3, with D maybe TRBD1 (5 bases). The CDR3 is 15 residues long. V dropped 6 bases and J dropped 3 bases, with 16 bases sitting between them. CDR1 SNHLY and CDR2 FYNNEI come from the germline V gene. The CDR3 DNA follows: TGTGCCAGCAGGGGCCGTCCCAGGGTAACAGATACGCAGTATTTT. Its protein product is CASRGRPRVTDTQYF.

This chain connects TRBV9 to TRBJ1-1; TRBD1 matches 8 bases. Germline trimming cut 0 bases from V and 6 bases from J; bases unmatched to any gene: 7. CDR1 and CDR2 (germline): SGDLS, YYNGEE. The CDR3 is 15 amino acids. CDR3 sequence: CASSVGFAGGPEAFF. The CDR3 nucleotides are TGTGCCAGCAGCGTAGGGTTTGCAGGGGGCCCTGAAGCTTTCTTT.

This clone has just one count. V gene TRBV11-2 combines with J gene TRBJ2-5; D is perhaps TRBD1 (6 bases). The V gene lost 0 bases and the J gene lost 4 bases, with 6 bases spanning the gap. This CDR3 has 13 residues. Germline V gene sequence: CDR1 SGHAT, CDR2 FQNNGV. The CDR3 loop reads CASSLDRGETQYF. The CDR3, as DNA: TGTGCCAGCAGCTTAGACAGGGGAGAGACCCAGTACTTC. The full variable domain, rest sourced from reference TRBV11-2 and TRBJ2-5, is EAGVAQSPRYKIIEKRQSVAFWCNPISGHATLYWYQQILGQGPKLLIQFQNNGVVDDSQLPKDRFSAERLKGVDSTLKIQPAKLEDSAVYLCASSLDRGETQYFGPGTRLLVL.

V and J are TRBV10-3 and TRBJ2-2; 13 bases match TRBD2. Trimming removed 6 bases from V and 4 bases from J; junction bases left unmatched: 8. The V gene's germline CDR1 is ENHRY and CDR2 SYGVKD. The CDR3 consists of 17 residues. The CDR3 here is CAIRPATSGGATGELFF. The CDR3 DNA reads TGTGCCATCAGACCCGCTACTAGCGGGGGGGCCACCGGGGAGCTGTTTTTT.

The CDR3 region has the DNA TGTGCCAGCAGCTTGGTTGGCCTGCGCACCATATATTTT. Translating it yields CASSLVGLRTIYF. The chain carries TRBV5-5 and TRBJ1-3; D gene uncertain. The CDR3 loop spans 13 amino acids. V lost 0 bases and J 9 bases, leaving 10 bases between the germline ends. CDR1 is SGHKS, CDR2 YYEKEE, per germline (reference sequence).

This clone was seen a few times. The J gene is TRBJ2-5, the V gene TRBV2, with D maybe TRBD2 (5 bases). The CDR3 has 14 residues. From germline, CDR1 is SNHLY and CDR2 FYNNEI. The ends were cut back, 5 bases at V and 0 bases at J, with 10 bases in the middle. The CDR3 spells CASSWTSYQETQYF. In DNA form, the CDR3 reads TGTGCCAGCAGTTGGACTTCGTACCAAGAGACCCAGTACTTC.

The rearrangement links TRBV7-6 to TRBJ2-5; D possibly corresponds to TRBD2 (6 bases). Per the germline V gene, CDR1 is SGHVS and CDR2 is FNYEAQ. The CDR3 runs 14 residues. The V end lost 2 bases, the J end lost 4 bases, and 11 bases lay between the germline ends. CDR3 in amino acids: CASSLSGGAETQYF. The CDR3 DNA reads TGTGCCAGCAGCTTAAGCGGAGGGGCAGAGACCCAGTACTTC.

CDR3 sequence: CASSLGQGAADTQYF. For the CDR3, the DNA is TGCGCCAGCAGCCTCGGACAGGGGGCCGCAGATACGCAGTATTTT. This sequence joins TRBV5-1 and TRBJ2-3, with 11 nucleotides matching TRBD1. The CDR3 has 15 residues. Germline loops: CDR1 SGHRS, CDR2 YFSETQ. V dropped 4 bases and J dropped 4; count of bases not matched to a gene: 5.

This chain links TRBV10-3 with TRBJ2-3, with 9 positions matching TRBD2. Germline assignment: CDR1 ENHRY and CDR2 SYGVKD. J gave up 6 bases and V 8 bases, and 9 bases lay outside the gene matches. The CDR3 length is 14 residues. The CDR3 region is CAIWAGGPRDTQYF. The CDR3 nucleotides are TGTGCCATCTGGGCGGGGGGGCCGAGGGATACGCAGTATTTT.

The rearrangement uses TRBV6-6 and TRBJ2-2; TRBD2 aligns across 7 bases. V shed 1 base, J shed 7 bases, and the junction held 6 bases outside the gene matches. Germline values: CDR1 MNHNY, CDR2 SVGAGI (reference sequence). The length of the CDR3 is 15 residues. The CDR3 DNA follows: TGTGCCAGCAGTTACTGGGGGGGAGGCGACGGGGAGCTGTTTTTT. This codes for CASSYWGGGDGELFF.

The rearrangement uses TRBV6-5 and TRBJ1-4; D gene unclear. CDR3 length: 14 residues. V lost 5 bases, J lost 9 bases, and 16 bases lay in between. Per germline, CDR1 MNHEY and CDR2 SVGAGI. Written as DNA, the CDR3 is TGTGCCAGCAGTCTCTCCGAGAGGGTCAAAAAACTGTTTTTT. This encodes CASSLSERVKKLFF.

The count of this clone is one. J is TRBJ1-4 and V is TRBV7-2; no firm D call. The CDR3 contains 14 residues. The ends were cut back, 2 bases at V and 0 bases at J, with 4 bases in the middle. Per the germline V gene, CDR1 is SGHTA and CDR2 is FQGNSA. CDR3 amino acids: CASSLRTTNEKLFF. CDR3 DNA: TGTGCCAGCAGCTTACGGACAACTAATGAAAAACTGTTTTTT.

V gene TRBV7-9 combines with J gene TRBJ2-5, with 7 nucleotides matching TRBD1. Germline CDR1 is SEHNR and CDR2 is FQNEAQ (reference sequence). The length of the CDR3 is 14 residues. Trimming cost V 5 bases and J 4 bases; bases outside gene matches: 7. CDR3 sequence: CASSESTGLETQYF. CDR3 bases: TGTGCCAGCAGCGAATCGACAGGGCTAGAGACCCAGTACTTC.

The V gene is TRBV15, the J gene TRBJ1-2, with TRBD1 matching 8 bases. Germline CDR1 reads LNHNV; CDR2 reads YYDKDF (reference sequence). J was trimmed by 8 bases and V by 4 bases; bases with no gene match: 6. The CDR3 extends over 13 amino acids. The CDR3 DNA reads as TGTGCCACCAGCAATGACAGGGGTGAAGGCTACACCTTC. It specifies CATSNDRGEGYTF.

This chain uses TRBV27 with TRBJ2-2, with TRBD1 matching 7 bases. With V trimmed by 4 bases and J by 5 bases, 4 bases remained unmatched. This CDR3 has 14 residues. The germline CDR1 and CDR2 sequences are MNHEY and SMNVEV (reference sequence). CDR3 protein: CASSWGTETGELFF. The CDR3 DNA reads TGTGCCAGCAGTTGGGGGACAGAGACCGGGGAGCTGTTTTTT.

This clone is categorized as large. This CDR3 is CASRDYNEQFF. In DNA, the CDR3 is TGTGCCAGCAGGGACTACAATGAGCAGTTCTTC. The chain combines TRBV7-9 with TRBJ2-1; D is unclear. The V and J ends lost 6 bases and 3 bases respectively, with 3 bases between them. This CDR3 has 11 amino acids. Germline V gives CDR1 SEHNR, CDR2 FQNEAQ (reference sequence).

The chain joins TRBV27 to TRBJ1-6, with 7 bases fitting TRBD1. Trimming took 6 bases from V and 9 from J; bases not matched to a gene: 8. Germline CDR1 and CDR2: MNHEY and SMNVEV (reference sequence). The CDR3 is 14 amino acids. CDR3 residues: CASSLQGGASPLHF. The CDR3 DNA reads as TGTGCCAGCAGCCTTCAGGGGGGGGCTTCACCCCTCCACTTT.

The rearrangement uses TRBV7-8 and TRBJ1-5; no clear D. Germline loops: CDR1 SGHVS, CDR2 FQNEAQ. The CDR3 covers 13 residues. Trimming cost V 2 bases and J 7 bases, with 9 bases left between them. The CDR3 DNA sequence: TGTGCCAGCAGCTTAAAGGGTGAACAGCCCCAGCATTTT. It yields the protein CASSLKGEQPQHF. Together with reference TRBV7-8 and TRBJ1-5, the CDR3 gives the full variable domain: GAGVSQSPRYKVAKRGQDVALRCDPISGHVSLFWYQQALGQGPEFLTYFQNEAQLDKSGLPSDRFFAERPEGSVSTLKIQRTQQEDSAVYLCASSLKGEQPQHFGDGTRLSIL.

This rearrangement joins TRBV28 to TRBJ1-3; D is unresolved. Germline V gene sequence: CDR1 MDHEN, CDR2 SYDVKM. V was cut by 3 bases and J by 6 bases, with 15 bases left in between. CDR3 length equals 15 residues. The CDR3 region is CASSFLDSLQNTIYF. Here the CDR3 DNA reads TGTGCCAGCAGTTTCTTGGACTCTCTCCAAAACACCATATATTTT.

This chain connects TRBV5-5 to TRBJ1-1; D gene unclear. The germline CDR1 and CDR2 sequences are SGHKS and YYEKEE (reference sequence). Trimming cost V 3 bases and J 0 bases, with 3 bases left between them. The CDR3 loop spans 12 amino acids. The CDR3 DNA reads as TGTGCCAGCAGCTCTATGAACACTGAAGCTTTCTTT. Protein sequence: CASSSMNTEAFF.

The rearrangement links TRBV27 to TRBJ1-3, with a weak D call TRBD1 (5 bases). Germline CDR1 is MNHEY and CDR2 is SMNVEV (reference sequence). CDR3 length equals 13 residues. V lost 6 bases and J 3 bases, leaving 9 bases between the germline ends. The CDR3 nucleotides are TGTGCCAGCAGATCAGGGCGTGGAAACACCATATATTTT. Translating gives CASRSGRGNTIYF.

The V and J genes are TRBV7-3 and TRBJ2-5, with 9 bases aligning to TRBD2. The V and J ends lost 2 bases and 5 bases, in that order; junction bases with no gene match: 9. In germline, CDR1 is SGHTA, CDR2 FQGTGA. This CDR3 has 16 residues. CDR3 in amino acids: CASSLGLASGTETQYF. For the CDR3, the DNA is TGTGCCAGCAGCTTAGGGCTTGCTAGCGGGACTGAGACCCAGTACTTC.

The genes are TRBV4-1 and TRBJ2-1, with 9 bases that match TRBD2. This CDR3 contains 17 residues. The ends lost 3 bases at V and 7 bases at J; junction bases unmatched: 13. Germline loops: CDR1 MGHRA, CDR2 YSYEKL. Written as DNA, the CDR3 is TGCGCCAGCAGCCAGGACTTTCTAGCGGGGACAAATAATGAGCAGTTCTTC. This sequence encodes CASSQDFLAGTNNEQFF.

This chain uses TRBV4-1 with TRBJ2-7; 8 bases are a match to TRBD1. This CDR3 has 16 residues. Trimming removed 1 base from V and 2 bases from J; junction bases left unmatched: 7. Germline loops: CDR1 MGHRA, CDR2 YSYEKL. The DNA of the CDR3 is TGCGCCAGCAGCCAAGGGGCGGACAGGGCCACCTACGAGCAGTACTTC. The encoded protein is CASSQGADRATYEQYF.